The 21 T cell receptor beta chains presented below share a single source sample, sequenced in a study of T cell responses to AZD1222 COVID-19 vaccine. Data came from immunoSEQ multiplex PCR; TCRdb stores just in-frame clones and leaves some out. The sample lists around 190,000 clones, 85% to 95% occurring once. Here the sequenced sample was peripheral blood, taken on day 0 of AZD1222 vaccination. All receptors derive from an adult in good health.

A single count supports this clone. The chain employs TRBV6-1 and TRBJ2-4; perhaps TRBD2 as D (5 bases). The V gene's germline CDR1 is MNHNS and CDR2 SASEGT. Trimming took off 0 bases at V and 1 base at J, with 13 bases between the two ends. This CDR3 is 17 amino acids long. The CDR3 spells CASSEALPSLAKNIQYF. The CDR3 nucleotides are TGTGCCAGCAGTGAAGCGCTCCCTAGCTTGGCCAAAAACATTCAGTACTTC.

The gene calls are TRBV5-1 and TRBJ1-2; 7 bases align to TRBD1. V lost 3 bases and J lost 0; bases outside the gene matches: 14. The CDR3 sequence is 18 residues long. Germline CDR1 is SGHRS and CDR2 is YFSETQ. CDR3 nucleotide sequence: TGCGCCAGCAGCTACTTTTCAAGAGGGGGCAGGCCTAACTATGGCTACACCTTC. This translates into CASSYFSRGGRPNYGYTF.

This CDR3 is CASSQVRRGLWKSPLHF. CDR3 nucleotide sequence: TGTGCCAGCAGCCAAGTCCGCAGGGGGCTCTGGAAATCACCCCTCCACTTT. V gene TRBV3-1 (or the pseudogene TRBV3-2) combines with J gene TRBJ1-6, with TRBD1 matching 8 bases. Germline V gives CDR1 LGHDT, CDR2 YNNKEL (reference sequence). The CDR3 consists of 17 residues. Trimming removed 1 base from V and 10 bases from J; junction bases left unmatched: 12.

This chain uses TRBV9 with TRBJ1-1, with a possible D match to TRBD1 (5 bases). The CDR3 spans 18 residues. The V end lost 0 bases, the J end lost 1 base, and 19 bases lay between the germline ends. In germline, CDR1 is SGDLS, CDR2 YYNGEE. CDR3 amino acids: CASSVVPHGGAENTEAFF. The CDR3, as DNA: TGTGCCAGCAGCGTAGTGCCCCACGGAGGGGCGGAGAACACTGAAGCTTTCTTT.

The CDR3 DNA follows: TGTGCCAGCTCACCACCGAACCAGGGCCACGAGCAGTACTTC. As protein: CASSPPNQGHEQYF. The gene calls are TRBV18 and TRBJ2-7; tentative D call: TRBD1 (5 bases). The V gene lost 0 bases and the J gene lost 5 bases, with 11 bases spanning the gap. Germline CDR1 reads KGHSH; CDR2 reads LQKENI. This CDR3 has 14 residues. Based on the CDR3 plus reference TRBV18 and TRBJ2-7, the full variable domain is NAGVMQNPRHLVRRRGQEARLRCSPMKGHSHVYWYRQLPEEGLKFMVYLQKENIIDESGMPKERFSAEFPKEGPSILRIQQVVRGDSAAYFCASSPPNQGHEQYFGPGTRLTVT.

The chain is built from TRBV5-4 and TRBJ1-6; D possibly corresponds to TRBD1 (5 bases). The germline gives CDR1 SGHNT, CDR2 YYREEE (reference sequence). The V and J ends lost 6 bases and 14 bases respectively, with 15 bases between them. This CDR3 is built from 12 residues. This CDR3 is CASNGDPGTLHF. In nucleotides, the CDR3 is TGTGCCAGCAACGGGGACCCCGGGACCCTCCACTTT.

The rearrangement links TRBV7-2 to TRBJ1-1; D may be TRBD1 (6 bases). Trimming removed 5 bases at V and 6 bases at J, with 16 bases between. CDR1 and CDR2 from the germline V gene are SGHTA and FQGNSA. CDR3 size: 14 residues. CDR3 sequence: CASSQTGGRAEAFF. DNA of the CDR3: TGTGCCAGCAGCCAGACAGGTGGTCGGGCTGAAGCTTTCTTT. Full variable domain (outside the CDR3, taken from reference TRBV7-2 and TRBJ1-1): GAGVSQSPSNKVTEKGKDVELRCDPISGHTALYWYRQSLGQGLEFLIYFQGNSAPDKSGLPSDRFSAERTGGSVSTLTIQRTQQEDSAVYLCASSQTGGRAEAFFGQGTRLTVV.

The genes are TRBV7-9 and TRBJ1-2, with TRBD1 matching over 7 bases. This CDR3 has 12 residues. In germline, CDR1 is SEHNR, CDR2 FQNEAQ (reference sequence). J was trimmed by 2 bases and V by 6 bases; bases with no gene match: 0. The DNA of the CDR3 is TGTGCCAGCAGACAGGGGAACTATGGCTACACCTTC. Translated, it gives CASRQGNYGYTF.

The CDR3: CASSPRTAENTEAFF. In DNA form, the CDR3 reads TGTGCCAGCAGCCCCCGGACAGCGGAGAACACTGAAGCTTTCTTT. The chain combines TRBV7-6 with TRBJ1-1, with a weak D call TRBD1 (6 bases). V was shortened by 5 bases and J by 1 base, with 14 bases between the two germline ends. Germline CDR1 is SGHVS and CDR2 is FNYEAQ. The length of the CDR3 is 15 residues.

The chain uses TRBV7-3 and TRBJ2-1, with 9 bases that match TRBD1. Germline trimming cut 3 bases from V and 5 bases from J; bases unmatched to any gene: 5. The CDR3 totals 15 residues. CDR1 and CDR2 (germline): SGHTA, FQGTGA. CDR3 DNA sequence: TGTGCCAGCAGCTTGAGGACAGGGGATAACAATGAGCAGTTCTTC. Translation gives CASSLRTGDNNEQFF.

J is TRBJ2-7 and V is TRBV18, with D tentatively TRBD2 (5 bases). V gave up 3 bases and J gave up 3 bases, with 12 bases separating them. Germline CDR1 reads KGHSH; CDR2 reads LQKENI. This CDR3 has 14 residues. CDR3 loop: CASSPGGRGYEQYF. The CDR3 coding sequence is TGTGCCAGCTCACCGGGCGGTCGGGGCTACGAGCAGTACTTC.

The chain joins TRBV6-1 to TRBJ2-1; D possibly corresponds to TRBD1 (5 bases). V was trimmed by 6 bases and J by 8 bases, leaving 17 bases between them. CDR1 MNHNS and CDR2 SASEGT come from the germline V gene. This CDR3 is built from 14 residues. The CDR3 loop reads CASRRQQSLDEQFF. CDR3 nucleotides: TGTGCCAGCAGACGACAGCAAAGCCTGGATGAGCAGTTCTTC.

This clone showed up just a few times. CDR3 in amino acids: CATSRDQRGDSNQPQHF. In DNA, the CDR3 is TGTGCCACCAGCAGAGATCAACGGGGGGATAGCAATCAGCCCCAGCATTTT. V usage is TRBV15 and J usage is TRBJ1-5; D is perhaps TRBD1 (5 bases). CDR1 is LNHNV and CDR2 is YYDKDF in the germline V gene (reference sequence). The V end lost 0 bases, the J end lost 0 bases, and 12 bases lay between the germline ends. The CDR3 contains 17 residues.

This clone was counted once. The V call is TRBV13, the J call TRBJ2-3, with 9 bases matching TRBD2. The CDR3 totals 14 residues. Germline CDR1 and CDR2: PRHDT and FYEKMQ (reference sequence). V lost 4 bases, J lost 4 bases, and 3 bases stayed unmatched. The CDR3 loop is CASSWTSVPDTQYF. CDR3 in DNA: TGTGCCAGCAGCTGGACTAGCGTGCCAGATACGCAGTATTTT. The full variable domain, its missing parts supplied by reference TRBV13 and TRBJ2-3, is AAGVIQSPRHLIKEKRETATLKCYPIPRHDTVYWYQQGPGQDPQFLISFYEKMQSDKGSIPDRFSAQQFSDYHSELNMSSLELGDSALYFCASSWTSVPDTQYFGPGTRLTVL.

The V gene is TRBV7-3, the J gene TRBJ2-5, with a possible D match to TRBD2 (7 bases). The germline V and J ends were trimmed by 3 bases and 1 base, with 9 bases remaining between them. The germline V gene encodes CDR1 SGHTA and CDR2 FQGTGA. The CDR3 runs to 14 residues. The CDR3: CASSFAGAQETQYF. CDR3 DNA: TGTGCCAGCAGCTTCGCGGGGGCCCAAGAGACCCAGTACTTC.

The CDR3 DNA reads as TGTGCCAGCAGCTTAGCAGTTAGCAATCAGCCCCAGCATTTT. Protein product: CASSLAVSNQPQHF. The genes are TRBV7-2 and TRBJ1-5, with D unclear. The CDR3 covers 14 residues. Trimming stripped 0 bases from V and 0 bases from J, with 3 bases between. Germline V lookup: CDR1 SGHTA, CDR2 FQGNSA.

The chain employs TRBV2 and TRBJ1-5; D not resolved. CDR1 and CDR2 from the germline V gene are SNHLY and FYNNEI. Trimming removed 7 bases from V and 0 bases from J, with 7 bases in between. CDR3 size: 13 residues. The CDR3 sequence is CASNLGSNQPQHF. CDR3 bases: TGTGCCAGCAATCTGGGTAGCAATCAGCCCCAGCATTTT.

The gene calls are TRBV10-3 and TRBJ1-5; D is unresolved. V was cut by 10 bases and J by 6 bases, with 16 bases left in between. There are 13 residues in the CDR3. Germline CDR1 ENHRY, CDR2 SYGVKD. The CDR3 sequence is CATSPKGVQPQHF. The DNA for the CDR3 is TGTGCCACCTCCCCGAAGGGTGTTCAGCCCCAGCATTTT.

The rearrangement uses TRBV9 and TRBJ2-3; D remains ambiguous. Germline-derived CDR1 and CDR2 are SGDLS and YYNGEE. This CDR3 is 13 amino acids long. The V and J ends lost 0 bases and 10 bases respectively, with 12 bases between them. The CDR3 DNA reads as TGTGCCAGCAGCGTAGTATCTAGGGATTCGCAGTATTTT. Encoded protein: CASSVVSRDSQYF. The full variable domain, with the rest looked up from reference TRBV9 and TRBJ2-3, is DSGVTQTPKHLITATGQRVTLRCSPRSGDLSVYWYQQSLDQGLQFLIQYYNGEERAKGNILERFSAQQFPDLHSELNLSSLELGDSALYFCASSVVSRDSQYFGPGTRLTVL.

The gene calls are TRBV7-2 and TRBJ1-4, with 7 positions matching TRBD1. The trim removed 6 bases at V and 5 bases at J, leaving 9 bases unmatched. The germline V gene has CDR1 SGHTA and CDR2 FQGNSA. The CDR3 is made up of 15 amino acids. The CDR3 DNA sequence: TGTGCCAGCAGTCCCCCGGGACAGCCAAATGAAAAACTGTTTTTT. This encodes CASSPPGQPNEKLFF.

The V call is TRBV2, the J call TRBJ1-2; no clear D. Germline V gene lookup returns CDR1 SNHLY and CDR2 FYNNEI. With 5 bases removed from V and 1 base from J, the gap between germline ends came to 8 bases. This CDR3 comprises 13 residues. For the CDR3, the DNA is TGTGCCAGCAGTCTGGGATTTAACTATGGCTACACCTTC. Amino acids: CASSLGFNYGYTF.